Presented here are 3 T cell receptor beta chains from one specimen sequenced in a study of blood T cells in healthy people across ages. PCR was performed a second time for roughly 7 to 11 cycles using a sample-barcoded 5' primer and a J-beta primer mix. MiXCR, run by TCRdb on the 5' RACE reads, gives a single entry per CDR3 protein. The sample records 920,000 or so distinct CDR3 sequences, 45% being singletons. The sample taken for sequencing was blood. These TCRs come from a woman aged 55-69 years in good health.

The CDR3 nucleotides read TGTGCCAGCAGCTCGACAGGGGGCAATGGCTACACCTTC. It specifies CASSSTGGNGYTF. V usage is TRBV7-3 and J usage is TRBJ1-2, with TRBD1 identical over 10 bases. The CDR3 spans 13 residues. V dropped 4 bases and J dropped 6; count of bases not matched to a gene: 2. Germline values: CDR1 SGHTA, CDR2 FQGTGA.

This chain connects TRBV7-6 to TRBJ1-1; 10 bases fit TRBD1. The germline gives CDR1 SGHVS, CDR2 FNYEAQ. Germline trimming cut 3 bases from V and 0 bases from J; bases unmatched to any gene: 7. The CDR3 runs to 17 residues. The CDR3 is CASSFVPGQGMNTEAFF. Written as DNA, the CDR3 is TGTGCCAGCAGCTTCGTCCCGGGACAGGGGATGAACACTGAAGCTTTCTTT.

This clonotype came up a few times. The chain recombines TRBV20-1 with TRBJ2-7; 7 nucleotides agree with TRBD1. CDR1 DFQATT and CDR2 SNEGSKA come from the germline V gene (reference sequence). Trimming removed 5 bases from V and 0 bases from J; junction bases left unmatched: 7. The CDR3 covers 14 residues. CDR3 coding DNA: TGCAGTGCTTACAGGGGAAGGGGCTCCTACGAGCAGTACTTC. It translates to CSAYRGRGSYEQYF.